The clone carrying this TCR beta chain was seen only a few times. The data derive from a study of T-cell reconstitution after alpha-beta-depleted transplantation in children. Trimming at V came to 4 bases and at J to 1 base, leaving 5 bases not matched to a gene. The CDR3 runs to 15 residues. The V gene's germline CDR1 is SNHLY and CDR2 FYNNEI. Unique molecular identifiers were incorporated during preparation of the TCRbeta library. TCRdb reprocessed the PCR reads with MiXCR, giving one entry per CDR3 protein. The sample lists 800,000 to 1,000,000 distinct CDR3 sequences, around 30% occurring once. J is TRBJ2-5 and V is TRBV2; 8 bases line up with TRBD2. The sample was PBMCs, mostly from graft donor cells, taken 360 days after TCRalphabeta/CD19-depleted stem cell transplant. The receptor was isolated from a boy under two years old who had a stem cell transplant for SCID, so the T cells may come from the graft donor. CDR3 loop: CASSGNSGVQETQYF. In nucleotides, the CDR3 is TGTGCCAGCAGTGGGAATAGCGGGGTCCAAGAGACCCAGTACTTC.